Shown below are 13 T cell receptor beta chains from a single sample sequenced in a study of blood T cell repertoires in COVID-19. The repertoire was sequenced with immunoSEQ multiplex PCR; TCRdb's copy has only in-frame clones and lacks some. The table has over 200,000 clones, approximately 88% seen once. The sequencing sample was made of peripheral blood. The receptors were sampled from a human donor in a cohort sampled during active COVID-19.

V and J are TRBV7-9 and TRBJ1-1; unclear D gene. V was pared by 1 base and J by 1 base, with 7 bases between. The CDR3 runs to 14 residues. Germline assignment: CDR1 SEHNR and CDR2 FQNEAQ (reference sequence). CDR3 nucleotides: TGTGCCAGCAGCTTAGGGGAGGCGAACACTGAAGCTTTCTTT. Translating gives CASSLGEANTEAFF.

The V call is TRBV7-6, the J call TRBJ2-7; D call uncertain. V lost 1 base and J lost 3, with 16 bases in between. The CDR3 has 16 amino acids. Germline V gives CDR1 SGHVS, CDR2 FNYEAQ. CDR3 nucleotides: TGTGCCAGCAGCTTAGGCCTGAGGAGTAACAACTACGAGCAGTACTTC. Translated: CASSLGLRSNNYEQYF.

The chain has TRBV27 and TRBJ1-1; a weak D match, TRBD1 (6 bases). This CDR3 has 14 amino acids. Germline lookup yields CDR1 MNHEY and CDR2 SMNVEV (reference sequence). V was cut by 6 bases and J by 1 base, with 12 bases left in between. The CDR3 region has the DNA TGTGCCAGCAGACCAGAGACAGGGAACACTGAAGCTTTCTTT. Encoded protein: CASRPETGNTEAFF.

CDR3 DNA sequence: TGTGCCAGCAGCGGGGGACAGGGTGTCACTGAAGCTTTCTTT. It yields the protein CASSGGQGVTEAFF. The chain links TRBV9 to TRBJ1-1, with 9 nucleotides matching TRBD1. With 3 bases clipped from V and 4 bases from J, the junction kept 4 bases outside the gene matches. The CDR3 loop spans 14 amino acids. Germline V gives CDR1 SGDLS, CDR2 YYNGEE. The full variable domain, in which reference TRBV9 and TRBJ1-1 provide the parts outside the CDR3, is DSGVTQTPKHLITATGQRVTLRCSPRSGDLSVYWYQQSLDQGLQFLIQYYNGEERAKGNILERFSAQQFPDLHSELNLSSLELGDSALYFCASSGGQGVTEAFFGQGTRLTVV.

V and J are TRBV5-1 and TRBJ2-7; 8 positions match TRBD1. V lost 0 bases to trimming and J lost 4 bases; unmatched junction nucleotides: 12. This CDR3 has 17 residues. The germline CDR1 and CDR2 sequences are SGHRS and YFSETQ. The CDR3 DNA follows: TGCGCCAGCAGCTTGGCTGTCAGGGGGCATGATGGGTACGAGCAGTACTTC. Amino acids: CASSLAVRGHDGYEQYF.

The chain has TRBV4-3 and TRBJ1-2; 8 bases line up with TRBD1. V gave up 0 bases and J gave up 6 bases; unmatched junction bases: 3. This CDR3 contains 14 residues. The germline CDR1 and CDR2 sequences are LGHNA and YSLEER. The CDR3 DNA follows: TGCGCCAGCAGCCAAGATTTGACAGGGGATGGCTACACCTTC. Its protein product is CASSQDLTGDGYTF.

This clone was counted between two and nine times. This chain joins TRBV19 and TRBJ1-1, with 7 bases lining up with TRBD1. This CDR3 region has 15 residues. From germline, CDR1 is LNHDA and CDR2 SQIVND (reference sequence). V was clipped by 5 bases and J by 1 base; unmatched bases: 7. Here the CDR3 DNA reads TGTGCCAGTAGTGTCTTCGGGACAGAGAACACTGAAGCTTTCTTT. Its protein product is CASSVFGTENTEAFF.

This chain links TRBV7-2 with TRBJ1-1, with D unclear. The CDR3 spans 16 residues. Trimming shortened V by 3 bases and J by 2 bases, and 16 bases separated the two germline ends. The germline V gene has CDR1 SGHTA and CDR2 FQGNSA. The CDR3 sequence is CASSFPLRILNTEAFF. The CDR3, as DNA: TGTGCCAGCAGCTTCCCACTCAGGATTTTAAACACTGAAGCTTTCTTT. Full variable domain (rest looked up from reference TRBV7-2 and TRBJ1-1): GAGVSQSPSNKVTEKGKDVELRCDPISGHTALYWYRQSLGQGLEFLIYFQGNSAPDKSGLPSDRFSAERTGGSVSTLTIQRTQQEDSAVYLCASSFPLRILNTEAFFGQGTRLTVV.

There are a few counts of this clone. The chain employs TRBV11-1 and TRBJ1-1, with D tentatively TRBD1 (6 bases). Germline CDR1 is SGHAT and CDR2 is FQDESV (reference sequence). This CDR3 spans 14 amino acids. The V gene lost 3 bases and the J gene lost 1 base, with 9 bases spanning the gap. The CDR3 loop is CASSFSQGNTEAFF. In DNA form, the CDR3 reads TGTGCCAGCAGCTTTTCACAGGGGAACACTGAAGCTTTCTTT.

The V call is TRBV7-9, the J call TRBJ2-1, with D hard to call. Per germline, CDR1 SEHNR and CDR2 FQNEAQ (reference sequence). The ends were cut back, 2 bases at V and 7 bases at J, with 9 bases in the middle. CDR3 length: 13 residues. The CDR3 spells CASSLYSENEQFF. The CDR3 DNA reads TGTGCCAGCAGCTTATACTCCGAGAATGAGCAGTTCTTC.

In its sample, this clone was seen once. The V gene is TRBV19, the J gene TRBJ2-7; 12 nucleotides agree with TRBD2. The CDR3 length is 17 residues. Trimming removed 1 base from V and 5 bases from J; junction bases left unmatched: 9. The germline V gene has CDR1 LNHDA and CDR2 SQIVND (reference sequence). The CDR3 DNA is TGTGCCAGTAGTATAGGACTAGCGGGAGAGGGTGTGCACGAGCAGTACTTC. It specifies CASSIGLAGEGVHEQYF.

The V gene is TRBV7-9, the J gene TRBJ2-5; 16 bases are a match to TRBD2. Germline values: CDR1 SEHNR, CDR2 FQNEAQ (reference sequence). The CDR3 consists of 17 residues. The J segment lost 4 bases and the V segment lost 4 bases, leaving 6 bases of the junction unmatched. The CDR3 DNA sequence: TGTGCCAGCAGCTGGGGACTAGCGGGGGGGCCGGCAGAGACCCAGTACTTC. This encodes CASSWGLAGGPAETQYF.

The CDR3 nucleotides read TGTGCCTGGGGCAATACCGGGGAGCTGTTTTTT. It yields the protein CAWGNTGELFF. The chain carries TRBV30 and TRBJ2-2; no reliable D call. Germline values: CDR1 GTSNPN, CDR2 SVGIG (reference sequence). There are 11 residues in the CDR3. With 5 bases removed from V and 5 bases from J, the gap between germline ends came to 6 bases.